The 12 T cell receptor beta chains presented below share a single source sample, sequenced in a study of blood T cell repertoires in COVID-19 (dated by TCRdb to the early 2020s). Receptor amplification or capture employed the immunoSEQ multiplex PCR assay. TCRdb holds this immuneACCESS table with in-frame rearrangements only. Some clones are missing; in checked studies, unresolved V genes explain under half, and the rest has no known cause. This sample is represented by approximately 200,000 clones; around 84% of them were singletons. The ten largest account for roughly a tenth of the sample. Input material: peripheral blood. The source is a woman older than 75 with COVID-19, enrolled during active disease.

The DNA for the CDR3 is TGTGCCAGCAGTCCCCAGGTATACACTGAAGCTTTCTTT. Translating it yields CASSPQVYTEAFF. This sequence joins TRBV6-2 or TRBV6-3 and TRBJ1-1; D unresolved. This CDR3 contains 13 residues. Per the germline V gene, CDR1 is MNHEY and CDR2 is SVGEGT. The V end was cut by 5 bases, the J end by 3 bases, with 10 bases between.

The V gene is TRBV7-2, the J gene TRBJ1-2; D is perhaps TRBD1 (6 bases). V was cut by 1 base and J by 7 bases, with 16 bases left in between. The CDR3 loop spans 15 amino acids. Germline V gene sequence: CDR1 SGHTA, CDR2 FQGNSA. Here the CDR3 DNA reads TGTGCCAGCAGCTTAGTTCTCAGGGGCGGATTTGGCTACACCTTC. Its protein is CASSLVLRGGFGYTF.

This clone has just a few counts. The chain is built from TRBV30 and TRBJ2-3; 9 bases are shared with TRBD2. CDR1 is GTSNPN and CDR2 is SVGIG in the germline V gene (reference sequence). V dropped 5 bases and J dropped 0; count of bases not matched to a gene: 12. This CDR3 comprises 17 residues. DNA for the CDR3: TGTGCCTGGGCCCCATTTAGCGGGGGCTCTAGCACAGATACGCAGTATTTT. It yields the protein CAWAPFSGGSSTDTQYF.

As concerns this clone: A read error may account for a junction end that differs from germline. J is TRBJ2-5 and V is TRBV28; D might be TRBD1 (5 bases). Germline CDR1 MDHEN, CDR2 SYDVKM. There are 15 residues in the CDR3. CDR3 coding DNA: TGTGCCAGCAGTTTGCCCCGACAGTACCAGGAGACCCAGTACTTC. Protein: CASSLPRQYQETQYF.

The chain uses TRBV19 and TRBJ1-2; D is possibly TRBD1 (5 bases). The CDR3 loop spans 14 amino acids. The germline V gene has CDR1 LNHDA and CDR2 SQIVND (reference sequence). V gave up 5 bases and J gave up 2 bases, with 12 bases separating them. The CDR3 bases are TGTGCCAGTAGTGCGGGGGGGTTCAACTATGGCTACACCTTC. As protein: CASSAGGFNYGYTF. The variable domain in full, with the rest retrieved from reference TRBV19 and TRBJ1-2, is DGGITQSPKYLFRKEGQNVTLSCEQNLNHDAMYWYRQDPGQGLRLIYYSQIVNDFQKGDIAEGYSVSREKKESFPLTVTSAQKNPTAFYLCASSAGGFNYGYTFGSGTRLTVV.

The J gene is TRBJ1-5, the V gene TRBV7-2; 8 positions match TRBD1. J lost 5 bases, V lost 5 bases, and 5 bases had no gene match. CDR3 size: 14 residues. The germline V gene encodes CDR1 SGHTA and CDR2 FQGNSA. CDR3 sequence: CASSPDRGYQPQHF. CDR3 sequence (DNA): TGTGCCAGCAGCCCCGACAGGGGATATCAGCCCCAGCATTTT.

The chain employs TRBV5-4 and TRBJ1-1; 7 positions match TRBD1. The CDR3 length is 15 residues. Per germline, CDR1 SGHNT and CDR2 YYREEE (reference sequence). V was pared by 0 bases and J by 0 bases, with 2 bases of the junction left unmatched. The CDR3 bases are TGTGCCAGCAGCTTGGCGGGACAGATGAACACTGAAGCTTTCTTT. As protein: CASSLAGQMNTEAFF.

The rearrangement joins TRBV6-5 to TRBJ2-7, with a tentative D call TRBD1 (6 bases). V was pared by 6 bases and J by 3 bases, with 18 bases between. The germline V gene has CDR1 MNHEY and CDR2 SVGAGI. The CDR3 length is 15 residues. The CDR3 region is CASRPGTGRNYEQYF. The CDR3 DNA is TGTGCCAGCAGACCGGGAACAGGGAGAAACTACGAGCAGTACTTC.

The rearrangement uses TRBV18 and TRBJ1-6, with TRBD1 identical over 10 bases. Germline CDR1 KGHSH, CDR2 LQKENI. CDR3 length equals 16 residues. Germline trimming cut 4 bases from V and 5 bases from J; bases unmatched to any gene: 5. The CDR3 loop reads CASSLFGQGDNSPLHF. The DNA for the CDR3 is TGTGCCAGCTCACTATTCGGACAGGGGGATAATTCACCCCTCCACTTT.

The chain joins TRBV28 to TRBJ1-3; tentatively, D is TRBD1 (5 bases). The V gene lost 5 bases and the J gene lost 7 bases, with 15 bases spanning the gap. CDR3 length: 14 residues. Germline loops: CDR1 MDHEN, CDR2 SYDVKM. The CDR3: CASSVGGTKNTIYF. The DNA of the CDR3 is TGTGCCAGCAGTGTGGGGGGGACTAAGAACACCATATATTTT.

The chain links TRBV18 to TRBJ1-4; D unclear. The CDR3 contains 12 residues. V was trimmed by 2 bases and J by 4 bases, leaving 2 bases between them. Germline loops: CDR1 KGHSH, CDR2 LQKENI. In nucleotides, the CDR3 is TGTGCCAGCTCACCATATAATGAAAAACTGTTTTTT. This translates into CASSPYNEKLFF.

V is TRBV5-1 and J is TRBJ1-3, with 8 nucleotides matching TRBD1. This CDR3 comprises 17 residues. V was pared by 0 bases and J by 6 bases, with 11 bases of the junction left unmatched. Germline lookup yields CDR1 SGHRS and CDR2 YFSETQ. Here the CDR3 reads CASSLDPPRGHENTIYF. CDR3 sequence (DNA): TGCGCCAGCAGCTTGGATCCCCCCAGGGGGCACGAAAACACCATATATTTT. Filled out from reference TRBV5-1 and TRBJ1-3, the complete variable domain reads KAGVTQTPRYLIKTRGQQVTLSCSPISGHRSVSWYQQTPGQGLQFLFEYFSETQRNKGNFPGRFSGRQFSNSRSEMNVSTLELGDSALYLCASSLDPPRGHENTIYFGEGSWLTVV.